This T cell receptor beta chain stems from a study of OX40 agonist ivuxolimab in advanced cancers. The overall study: Dose-escalation patients suffered from hepatocellular carcinoma, melanoma, renal cell or head and neck cancer.

This clone came up once. Using immunoSEQ multiplex PCR, the repertoire was profiled, and TCRdb retains in-frame clones only, with some absent. The sample has tens of thousands of clones, approximately 90% seen once; the top ten hold less than 2.5%. Germline loops: CDR1 MNHEY, CDR2 SVGAGI. V lost 6 bases to trimming and J lost 2 bases, with 10 bases between them. The CDR3 contains 14 residues. This specimen consisted of CD4+ or CD8+ T cells sorted from blood, obtained in a trial of the OX40 agonist ivuxolimab. This chain joins TRBV6-5 and TRBJ2-2; D not resolved. The sequence derives from an adult with an advanced solid tumor such as melanoma, head and neck, liver or kidney cancer. The CDR3, as DNA: TGTGCCAGCAGCGTCCCCAGAAACACCGGGGAGCTGTTTTTT. It yields the protein CASSVPRNTGELFF.